Following are 24 T cell receptor beta chains from one sample sequenced in a study of response to subunit inactivated influenza vaccine listed by TCRdb under 2018. Library creation used RT-PCR. The sample was run on an Illumina HiSeq 2500. TCRdb reprocessed the public reads (quality trimming at Q25 with fastp, clone calling with MiXCR) and kept in-frame beta chains. Rows merge per CDR3 protein into single entries with the most common DNA and genes. The sample table lists about 700,000 distinct CDR3 sequences, around 13% of them with a count of one. The top ten constitute about 7.6% of the sample. Here the sequenced sample was PBMCs from blood, taken 14 to 15 days before vaccination. The receptors derive from a man aged 50-59 years who received an inactivated influenza vaccine. Donor details come from another sample of the same person, matched by shared clones.

This clonotype was seen once. In nucleotides, the CDR3 is TGTGCCAGCAGTTTAGCAGGGAGCCTATACCCCCTCCACTTT. Protein sequence: CASSLAGSLYPLHF. J is TRBJ1-6 and V is TRBV12-3 or TRBV12-4, with D uncertain. Trimming removed 0 bases from V and 13 bases from J, with 13 bases in between. There are 14 residues in the CDR3.

This clonotype has more than one count but fewer than ten. The rearrangement joins TRBV5-4 to TRBJ2-5; perhaps TRBD2 as D (5 bases). Germline V gene lookup returns CDR1 SGHNT and CDR2 YYREEE (reference sequence). The CDR3 runs 15 residues. Trimming left V 4 bases short and J 0 bases short, with 13 bases between. The CDR3 loop reads CASSPVGVYQETQYF. As DNA, the CDR3 is TGTGCCAGCAGCCCGGTGGGAGTCTACCAAGAGACCCAGTACTTC.

This clonotype has a handful of counts. This chain uses TRBV6-6 with TRBJ1-1; the D gene is possibly TRBD1 (5 bases). This CDR3 has 12 residues. V gave up 2 bases and J gave up 7 bases, with 8 bases separating them. Germline-derived CDR1 and CDR2 are MNHNY and SVGAGI (reference sequence). CDR3 in DNA: TGTGCCAGCAGTTACCGGCAGGGTGAAGCTTTCTTT. Translated: CASSYRQGEAFF.

The chain employs TRBV18 and TRBJ1-6; D possibly corresponds to TRBD1 (6 bases). V shed 1 base and J shed 7 bases, with 17 bases lying between them. The germline gives CDR1 KGHSH, CDR2 LQKENI. This CDR3 spans 17 amino acids. The CDR3 is CASSPQFVGQQNSPLHF. CDR3 nucleotides: TGTGCCAGCTCACCACAATTCGTGGGACAACAAAATTCACCCCTCCACTTT.

The sample holds a few counts of this clonotype. The rearrangement joins TRBV5-1 to TRBJ2-1; a weak D match, TRBD2 (5 bases). Germline V lookup: CDR1 SGHRS, CDR2 YFSETQ. The CDR3 consists of 13 residues. Trimming took off 5 bases at V and 5 bases at J, with 11 bases between the two ends. CDR3 nucleotide sequence: TGCGCCAGCAGGTCGGGGATAAACAATGAGCAGTTCTTC. Residues: CASRSGINNEQFF.

This clonotype has at least ten counts. The chain combines TRBV15 with TRBJ2-5; D perhaps matches TRBD2 (5 bases). CDR1 is LNHNV, CDR2 YYDKDF, per germline (reference sequence). Trimming shortened V by 0 bases and J by 2 bases, and 10 bases separated the two germline ends. The CDR3 spans 15 residues. In DNA, the CDR3 is TGTGCCACCAGCAGAGATCGAGCGGCACAAGAGACCCAGTACTTC. Residues: CATSRDRAAQETQYF. Complete variable domain (other parts from reference TRBV15 and TRBJ2-5): DAMVIQNPRYQVTQFGKPVTLSCSQTLNHNVMYWYQQKSSQAPKLLFHYYDKDFNNEADTPDNFQSRRPNTSFCFLDIRSPGLGDTAMYLCATSRDRAAQETQYFGPGTRLLVL.

The V and J genes are TRBV11-2 and TRBJ2-1; 9 nucleotides agree with TRBD1. Trimming at V came to 5 bases and at J to 8 bases, leaving 7 bases not matched to a gene. CDR3 length equals 14 residues. Germline lookup yields CDR1 SGHAT and CDR2 FQNNGV. CDR3 region: CASSTWTGAHEQFF. CDR3 sequence (DNA): TGTGCCAGCAGCACTTGGACAGGGGCCCATGAGCAGTTCTTC.

This clonotype has more than one count but fewer than ten. The J gene is TRBJ1-2, the V gene TRBV7-9; D is undetermined. This CDR3 region has 13 residues. Germline-derived CDR1 and CDR2 are SEHNR and FQNEAQ (reference sequence). Trimming left V 0 bases short and J 8 bases short, with 10 bases between. The CDR3 coding sequence is TGTGCCAGCAGCTTAGCGATGAGCGGCGGCTACACCTTC. It is translated as CASSLAMSGGYTF.

In this sample, this clonotype turned up once. The chain joins TRBV6-2 or TRBV6-3 to TRBJ2-3, with D perhaps assigned TRBD1 or TRBD2 (5 bases each). Trimming took 0 bases from V and 2 from J, leaving 9 bases between them. Germline V gene sequence: CDR1 MNHEY, CDR2 SVGEGT. CDR3 length: 15 amino acids. The CDR3 DNA is TGTGCCAGCAGTTACTCTGGGACCATCACAGATACGCAGTATTTT. Translation: CASSYSGTITDTQYF.

This chain connects TRBV10-3 to TRBJ2-6; 9 bases are a match to TRBD1. Trimming cost V 10 bases and J 0 bases; bases outside gene matches: 10. The CDR3 sequence is 17 residues long. Germline V gene data show CDR1 as ENHRY and CDR2 as SYGVKD. The CDR3 sequence is CATNTRDRVSGANVLTF. Here the CDR3 DNA reads TGTGCCACCAATACCCGGGACAGGGTCTCTGGGGCCAACGTCCTGACTTTC.

Remarks on this clonotype: A much bigger clone sits one base away, suggesting this may be a read error. DNA for the CDR3: TGTGCCAGCGGGTGGAATGAGCAGTTCTTC. Amino acid sequence: CASGWNEQFF. The chain recombines TRBV6-2 or TRBV6-3 with TRBJ2-1, with D hard to call. Deletions cut 8 bases from V and 7 bases from J, with 6 bases between. CDR1 is MNHEY, CDR2 SVGEGT, per germline. The CDR3 contains 10 residues.

The chain recombines TRBV6-4 with TRBJ2-3; weak D call: TRBD1 (6 bases). The CDR3 contains 13 residues. Per the germline V gene, CDR1 is MRHNA and CDR2 is SNTAGT. Trimming cost V 4 bases and J 3 bases, with 8 bases left between them. CDR3 nucleotide sequence: TGTGCCAGCAGTGCAGGGGAAACAGATACGCAGTATTTT. Translation gives CASSAGETDTQYF.

Points on this clonotype: At one boundary the junction diverges from the germline segment, which might be a read error. The chain has TRBV11-2 and TRBJ2-2, with 7 bases aligning to TRBD1. The CDR3 is 15 amino acids. Germline V gene sequence: CDR1 SGHAT, CDR2 FQNNGV. As DNA, the CDR3 is TGTGCCAGCAGCTTGGCGACAGGGAACACCGCGGAGCTGTTTTTT. Its protein is CASSLATGNTAELFF.

The chain joins TRBV6-1 to TRBJ2-1, with D possibly matching TRBD2 (5 bases). With 5 bases removed from V and 3 bases from J, the gap between germline ends came to 11 bases. The CDR3 sequence is 14 residues long. CDR1 is MNHNS, CDR2 SASEGT, per germline. CDR3 nucleotides: TGTGCCAGCAGTACCTCTAGCTTCTACAATGAGCAGTTCTTC. Protein: CASSTSSFYNEQFF.

This clonotype was detected only once. The chain carries TRBV20-1 and TRBJ2-3; 11 nucleotides match TRBD1. The CDR3 totals 15 residues. CDR1 and CDR2 from the germline V gene are DFQATT and SNEGSKA (reference sequence). The junction had 9 bases not matched to a gene; V was cut back by 6 bases and J by 4 bases. Written as DNA, the CDR3 is TGCAGTGCCAACCCAGGACAGGGGGCTTCAGATACGCAGTATTTT. Amino acid sequence: CSANPGQGASDTQYF.

The chain is built from TRBV7-8 and TRBJ2-1, with 7 positions matching TRBD1. The J segment lost 14 bases and the V segment lost 1 base, leaving 8 bases of the junction unmatched. Germline V gene data show CDR1 as SGHVS and CDR2 as FQNEAQ. CDR3 length: 13 residues. The CDR3 DNA follows: TGTGCCAGCAGCTTAGAAAGGGGACAGAGAAAGTTCTTC. It specifies CASSLERGQRKFF.

This clonotype has just a few counts. The chain has TRBV12-3 or TRBV12-4 and TRBJ2-7; TRBD1 agrees at 9 bases. This CDR3 contains 16 residues. The junction had 11 bases not matched to a gene; V was cut back by 6 bases and J by 2 bases. The CDR3 loop is CASRLGGQGVAYEQYF. In DNA, the CDR3 is TGTGCCAGCAGGTTGGGGGGACAGGGAGTGGCCTACGAGCAGTACTTC.

This clonotype came up a few times. The chain joins TRBV6-2 or TRBV6-3 to TRBJ1-5, with a weak D call TRBD1 (5 bases). In germline, CDR1 is MNHEY, CDR2 SVGEGT. CDR3 length equals 15 residues. V was clipped by 2 bases and J by 5 bases, with 13 bases between them. In nucleotides, the CDR3 is TGTGCCAGCAGTTACCGGGGACGCCGGGATCAGCCCCAGCATTTT. Residues: CASSYRGRRDQPQHF.

This sequence joins TRBV12-3 or TRBV12-4 and TRBJ2-2; D is perhaps TRBD1 (6 bases). Trimming removed 5 bases from V and 1 base from J, with 11 bases in between. The CDR3 has 15 residues. CDR3 sequence (DNA): TGTGCCAGCAGTATGCGGACAGTGAACACCGGGGAGCTGTTTTTT. Translation: CASSMRTVNTGELFF.

This clonotype has a handful of counts. V is TRBV4-1 and J is TRBJ1-4; TRBD1 matches 11 bases. The CDR3 loop spans 14 amino acids. V shed 7 bases and J 6 bases; nucleotides not matched to a gene: 4. The germline CDR1 and CDR2 sequences are MGHRA and YSYEKL. CDR3 in amino acids: CASTRDRGDEKLFF. CDR3 DNA: TGCGCCAGCACCCGGGACAGGGGGGATGAAAAACTGTTTTTT.

This chain connects TRBV5-1 to TRBJ2-5; D gene uncertain. The CDR3 consists of 15 residues. Germline CDR1 and CDR2: SGHRS and YFSETQ. The ends were cut back, 4 bases at V and 5 bases at J, with 18 bases in the middle. The DNA of the CDR3 is TGCGCCAGCAGCCTGAGTGGGTCAGTGGATGAGACCCAGTACTTC. This gives the protein CASSLSGSVDETQYF.

There are many counts of this clonotype. The rearrangement links TRBV7-9 to TRBJ1-2; 9 bases agree with TRBD1. Trimming took 0 bases from V and 3 from J; bases not matched to a gene: 2. The CDR3 is 15 amino acids. Germline V gene lookup returns CDR1 SEHNR and CDR2 FQNEAQ (reference sequence). Here the CDR3 DNA reads TGTGCCAGCAGCTTAGCCCGACAGGGGGACTATGGCTACACCTTC. It is translated as CASSLARQGDYGYTF.

Remarks on this clonotype: A single base separates this from a much larger clone, so it may be a read error. This chain joins TRBV28 and TRBJ2-7; a possible D gene is TRBD2 (6 bases). This CDR3 is built from 14 residues. CDR1 is MDHEN and CDR2 is SYDVKM in the germline V gene. In DNA, the CDR3 is TGTGCCAGCGGGCGGGGACCGCAAAACTACAAGCAGTACTTC. Translated, it gives CASGRGPQNYKQYF.

The chain carries TRBV9 and TRBJ1-2; D unclear. V was clipped by 0 bases and J by 5 bases, with 14 bases between them. Germline CDR1 SGDLS, CDR2 YYNGEE. The CDR3 is made up of 15 amino acids. The CDR3 bases are TGTGCCAGCAGCGTAGAAGATAGGGTACCTTATGGCTACACCTTC. Its translation is CASSVEDRVPYGYTF. Based on the CDR3 plus reference TRBV9 and TRBJ1-2, the full variable domain is DSGVTQTPKHLITATGQRVTLRCSPRSGDLSVYWYQQSLDQGLQFLIQYYNGEERAKGNILERFSAQQFPDLHSELNLSSLELGDSALYFCASSVEDRVPYGYTFGSGTRLTVV.